The clone carrying this TCR beta chain has only a few counts. This sample was included in a study of beta chain features in type 1 diabetes. cDNA synthesis used the whole RNA isolate, giving expressed TCRB sequences. Clones were sequenced by immunoSEQ multiplex PCR, and TCRdb holds only the in-frame ones, with some missing. The sample carries hundreds of thousands of clones, roughly 8% recorded once. The germline gives CDR1 SGHTA, CDR2 FQGNSA. Trimming removed 1 base at V and 3 bases at J, with 17 bases between. This CDR3 spans 17 amino acids. Sequenced: central memory CD4+ T cells from blood. The gene calls are TRBV7-2 and TRBJ2-3, with a weak D call TRBD1 (5 bases). The receptor comes from a young woman in good health. This chain's CDR3 is CASSLGLGLVRTDTQYF. CDR3 sequence (DNA): TGTGCCAGCAGCTTAGGCTTGGGGCTAGTCCGAACAGATACGCAGTATTTT.